What follows are 24 T cell receptor beta chains derived from one specimen sequenced in a study of response to subunit inactivated influenza vaccine. TCRdb re-called the RT-PCR reads through MiXCR, storing one row per CDR3 protein. This table has about 300,000 distinct CDR3 sequences, approximately 20% appearing once. Material: PBMCs from blood, obtained roughly 20 months after vaccination. The receptors were gathered from a man aged 45 to 75 who received an inactivated influenza vaccine.

This clonotype has a handful of counts. The chain has TRBV4-2 and TRBJ2-3; possible D gene TRBD2, 5 bases. CDR3 length: 15 amino acids. Germline CDR1 and CDR2: LGHNA and YNFKEQ. The germline V and J ends were trimmed by 0 bases and 1 base, with 8 bases remaining between them. CDR3 region: CASSQDWRGTDTQYF. The CDR3 DNA sequence: TGTGCCAGCAGCCAAGATTGGCGGGGCACAGATACGCAGTATTTT.

J is TRBJ2-5 and V is TRBV20-1, with D hard to call. CDR3 length: 10 residues. Germline lookup yields CDR1 DFQATT and CDR2 SNEGSKA (reference sequence). V lost 5 bases and J 5 bases, leaving 6 bases between the germline ends. The DNA of the CDR3 is TGCAGTGCTTCGGGCGAGACCCAGTACTTC. This sequence encodes CSASGETQYF.

The chain carries TRBV5-5 and TRBJ2-5; TRBD1 agrees at 7 bases. Germline V gene data show CDR1 as SGHKS and CDR2 as YYEKEE (reference sequence). V trimming: 3 bases; J trimming: 1 base; junction bases outside the gene matches: 9. This CDR3 comprises 16 residues. CDR3 protein: CASSWVGQAFQETQYF. In DNA form, the CDR3 reads TGTGCCAGCAGCTGGGTTGGACAGGCCTTCCAAGAGACCCAGTACTTC.

The chain uses TRBV7-9 and TRBJ2-5; the D is unclear. The CDR3 runs 15 residues. V lost 3 bases, J lost 5 bases, and 16 bases lay in between. From germline, CDR1 is SEHNR and CDR2 FQNEAQ (reference sequence). This CDR3 reads CASSFYPRSGETQYF. In nucleotides, the CDR3 is TGTGCCAGCAGCTTTTACCCGAGATCTGGGGAGACCCAGTACTTC.

The rearrangement links TRBV7-9 to TRBJ2-7; tentative D call: TRBD1 (5 bases). Germline V gives CDR1 SEHNR, CDR2 FQNEAQ (reference sequence). The V gene lost 4 bases and the J gene lost 2 bases, with 15 bases spanning the gap. The CDR3 length is 15 residues. CDR3 sequence: CASSSRQPATYEQYF. Here the CDR3 DNA reads TGTGCCAGCAGCTCTAGACAGCCCGCTACCTACGAGCAGTACTTC.

This sequence joins TRBV4-2 and TRBJ2-1, with D perhaps assigned TRBD1 or TRBD2 (6 bases each). Deletions cut 0 bases from V and 8 bases from J, with 20 bases between. The CDR3 contains 17 residues. CDR1 is LGHNA, CDR2 YNFKEQ, per germline. The CDR3 here is CASSQDSRGDLYHEQFF. The CDR3 DNA reads TGTGCCAGCAGCCAAGATTCTAGGGGGGACTTATACCATGAGCAGTTCTTC.

The J gene is TRBJ2-2, the V gene TRBV4-3; D is unresolved. The CDR3 is 15 amino acids. CDR1 is LGHNA, CDR2 YSLEER, per germline. Between the trimmed V and J ends, which lost 1 base and 8 bases, there was a span of 14 bases. CDR3 amino acids: CASSQVWSLSGELFF. Written as DNA, the CDR3 is TGCGCCAGCAGCCAAGTCTGGAGCCTGTCAGGGGAGCTGTTTTTT.

The V call is TRBV11-2, the J call TRBJ2-2; 8 bases line up with TRBD1. Losses at the gene ends were 3 bases for V and 6 bases for J; bases not matched to a gene: 9. Germline V lookup: CDR1 SGHAT, CDR2 FQNNGV. This CDR3 comprises 16 residues. This CDR3 is CASSLTGVEYSGELFF. In DNA form, the CDR3 reads TGTGCCAGCAGCTTGACAGGGGTAGAGTATTCCGGGGAGCTGTTTTTT.

This clonotype has only a few counts. This chain uses TRBV7-2 with TRBJ1-6; D not resolved. The CDR3 sequence is 15 residues long. CDR1 is SGHTA and CDR2 is FQGNSA in the germline V gene. With 2 bases removed from V and 6 bases from J, the gap between germline ends came to 11 bases. CDR3 loop: CASSLNVVGNSPLHF. The CDR3 nucleotides are TGTGCCAGCAGCTTAAATGTAGTCGGTAATTCACCCCTCCACTTT. Using reference TRBV7-2 and TRBJ1-6 for the parts outside the CDR3, the full variable domain is GAGVSQSPSNKVTEKGKDVELRCDPISGHTALYWYRQSLGQGLEFLIYFQGNSAPDKSGLPSDRFSAERTGGSVSTLTIQRTQQEDSAVYLCASSLNVVGNSPLHFGNGTRLTVT.

The CDR3 DNA sequence: TGTGCCAGCACCCGTAGCGGGAGGGCCTACAATGAGCAGTTCTTC. It codes for CASTRSGRAYNEQFF. This chain connects TRBV12-3 or TRBV12-4 to TRBJ2-1; 11 positions agree with TRBD2. CDR3 length equals 15 residues. J gave up 2 bases and V 7 bases, and 4 bases lay outside the gene matches.

The rearrangement links TRBV7-2 to TRBJ2-5; D perhaps matches TRBD2 (6 bases). V gave up 0 bases and J gave up 4 bases, with 9 bases separating them. Germline CDR1 SGHTA, CDR2 FQGNSA. The CDR3 spans 14 residues. The CDR3 is CASSLAGGVETQYF. In nucleotides, the CDR3 is TGTGCCAGCAGCTTAGCGGGAGGAGTAGAGACCCAGTACTTC.

V is TRBV7-2 and J is TRBJ1-2; D gene unclear. The germline CDR1 and CDR2 sequences are SGHTA and FQGNSA. V was cut by 5 bases and J by 8 bases, with 18 bases left in between. This CDR3 contains 14 residues. The CDR3 loop reads CASSPTASDGGYTF. The CDR3 nucleotides are TGTGCCAGCAGCCCCACCGCGAGCGATGGCGGCTACACCTTC. Looking up the rest from reference TRBV7-2 and TRBJ1-2 gives the full variable domain: GAGVSQSPSNKVTEKGKDVELRCDPISGHTALYWYRQSLGQGLEFLIYFQGNSAPDKSGLPSDRFSAERTGGSVSTLTIQRTQQEDSAVYLCASSPTASDGGYTFGSGTRLTVV.

There are a few counts of this clonotype. This chain uses TRBV20-1 with TRBJ1-1, with D possibly being TRBD1 (6 bases). Trimming cost V 2 bases and J 11 bases, with 15 bases left between them. Per the germline V gene, CDR1 is DFQATT and CDR2 is SNEGSKA (reference sequence). This CDR3 has 12 residues. The CDR3 spells CSARPGQRDAFF. The CDR3 nucleotides read TGCAGTGCTAGACCGGGACAACGAGATGCTTTCTTT.

This clonotype was found a few times. V is TRBV28 and J is TRBJ2-1; maybe TRBD1 (5 bases). V shed 8 bases and J shed 4 bases, with 12 bases lying between them. Germline values: CDR1 MDHEN, CDR2 SYDVKM. CDR3 length: 13 residues. CDR3 sequence (DNA): TGTGCCAGCTGCCCTCCAGGGTACAATGAGCAGTTCTTC. Amino acid sequence: CASCPPGYNEQFF.

This sequence joins TRBV7-8 and TRBJ1-5; tentative D call: TRBD1 (5 bases). Per germline, CDR1 SGHVS and CDR2 FQNEAQ. CDR3 length: 16 residues. V lost 1 base, J lost 3 bases, and 13 bases lay in between. Here the CDR3 DNA reads TGTGCCAGCAGCTTAGTTAACTCCAGGGTCAATCAGCCCCAGCATTTT. Translated, it gives CASSLVNSRVNQPQHF.

This clonotype has a handful of counts. The chain recombines TRBV29-1 with TRBJ2-1; 8 bases are a match to TRBD1. The V gene's germline CDR1 is SQVTM and CDR2 ANQGSEA. Losses at the gene ends were 6 bases for V and 8 bases for J; bases not matched to a gene: 9. This CDR3 comprises 13 residues. CDR3 coding DNA: TGCAGCGTGAGAGACAGGGGAGTGTATGAGCAGTTCTTC. Translation gives CSVRDRGVYEQFF.

J is TRBJ1-2 and V is TRBV6-2 or TRBV6-3; D remains ambiguous. The CDR3 is 14 residues long. Germline loops: CDR1 MNHEY, CDR2 SVGEGT. V lost 8 bases to trimming and J lost 7 bases, with 20 bases between them. CDR3 region: CASVPSTAHGGYTF. In nucleotides, the CDR3 is TGTGCCAGCGTTCCGTCGACCGCGCACGGTGGCTACACCTTC.

This clonotype was detected only a few times. The V call is TRBV3-1, the J call TRBJ1-1; 12 nucleotides line up with TRBD1. The length of the CDR3 is 15 residues. Trimming cost V 4 bases and J 3 bases; bases outside gene matches: 3. Germline V gene lookup returns CDR1 LGHDT and CDR2 YNNKEL (reference sequence). CDR3 in DNA: TGTGCCAGCAGCCCGGGGACAGGGGGCGACACTGAAGCTTTCTTT. Translation gives CASSPGTGGDTEAFF.

This chain joins TRBV7-9 and TRBJ1-1; 9 bases align to TRBD1. Trimming removed 5 bases from V and 2 bases from J; junction bases left unmatched: 6. This CDR3 is built from 15 residues. Per germline, CDR1 SEHNR and CDR2 FQNEAQ (reference sequence). The CDR3 nucleotides are TGTGCCAGCAGCCATTTGACAGGGGGTAACACTGAAGCTTTCTTT. It is translated as CASSHLTGGNTEAFF.

This clonotype has more than one count but fewer than ten. The rearrangement joins TRBV4-2 to TRBJ1-5; D gene unclear. This CDR3 spans 13 amino acids. Trimming removed 1 base at V and 3 bases at J, with 4 bases between. Germline V CDR1 and CDR2: LGHNA, YNFKEQ. CDR3 sequence reads: CASSQANNQPQHF. CDR3 DNA: TGTGCCAGCAGCCAAGCTAACAATCAGCCCCAGCATTTT.

The chain employs TRBV7-9 and TRBJ2-6; D remains ambiguous. Germline V gene lookup returns CDR1 SEHNR and CDR2 FQNEAQ (reference sequence). The CDR3 is 12 amino acids. V lost 11 bases to trimming and J lost 0 bases, with 5 bases between them. The CDR3 region has the DNA TGTGCCGTGGACTCTGGGGCCAACGTCCTGACTTTC. As protein: CAVDSGANVLTF.

This rearrangement joins TRBV7-2 to TRBJ2-1; TRBD1 or TRBD2 may be the D gene (5 bases each). The V end lost 3 bases, the J end lost 9 bases, and 9 bases lay between the germline ends. The CDR3 totals 12 residues. Germline V lookup: CDR1 SGHTA, CDR2 FQGNSA. The chain's CDR3 is CASSFGDGEQFF. The CDR3 DNA sequence: TGTGCCAGCAGCTTTGGGGACGGTGAGCAGTTCTTC. Looking up the rest from reference TRBV7-2 and TRBJ2-1 gives the full variable domain: GAGVSQSPSNKVTEKGKDVELRCDPISGHTALYWYRQSLGQGLEFLIYFQGNSAPDKSGLPSDRFSAERTGGSVSTLTIQRTQQEDSAVYLCASSFGDGEQFFGPGTRLTVL.

The chain joins TRBV7-6 to TRBJ2-2, with 8 positions matching TRBD1. V trimming: 3 bases; J trimming: 7 bases; junction bases outside the gene matches: 10. CDR1 is SGHVS and CDR2 is FNYEAQ in the germline V gene. The CDR3 covers 16 residues. The CDR3 bases are TGTGCCAGCAGCTTTCCGGGACAGGACCCATTCGGGGAGCTGTTTTTT. This translates into CASSFPGQDPFGELFF.

The genes are TRBV9 and TRBJ2-3; D tentatively reads TRBD1 or TRBD2 (5 bases each). The CDR3 loop spans 13 amino acids. Germline assignment: CDR1 SGDLS and CDR2 YYNGEE. The V gene lost 5 bases and the J gene lost 6 bases, with 13 bases spanning the gap. The CDR3 DNA reads as TGTGCCAGCAGTTTAGGGGAGTTGGATACGCAGTATTTT. Translation: CASSLGELDTQYF.